This entry features one TCR beta chain sequence. Data came from immunoSEQ multiplex PCR; TCRdb stores just in-frame clones and leaves some out. This repertoire shows approximately 44,000 clones, 76% found once; its top ten account for roughly 2%. This sample was included in a study of memory CD4+ T cells and cytomegalovirus serostatus. Study-wide background: Donors were healthy Belgian adults, under ten CMV seropositive and under 30 seronegative.

The sort gate was single viable CD3+CD4+CD8-CD45RO+ cells for memory CD4+ T cells. CD4+ T cells were isolated by positive magnetic selection. Sample: memory CD4+ T cells from blood. The clonotype was recovered from an adult in good health and CMV-seronegative.

CDR3 sequence: CASSLEPRGWEETQYF. In DNA, the CDR3 is TGTGCCAGCAGCTTAGAGCCCCGGGGTTGGGAAGAGACCCAGTACTTC. The chain couples TRBV7-2 to TRBJ2-5, with D perhaps TRBD2 (5 bases). V dropped 1 base and J dropped 3 bases, with 15 bases sitting between them. The germline V gene has CDR1 SGHTA and CDR2 FQGNSA. This CDR3 spans 16 amino acids.